Listed below are T cell receptor beta chains from one sample, sequenced in a study of early T cells in non-severe SARS-CoV-2 infection. TCRdb recomputed calls from the 5' RACE reads with MiXCR, one row per CDR3 protein. The table includes 39,000 or so distinct CDR3 sequences, around 5.1% detected once. This material consisted of whole blood, taken at baseline. The receptors stem from an adult who was a healthcare worker with PCR-confirmed SARS-CoV-2 infection or an uninfected control (not recorded which). Both conserved end residues are part of each CDR3. The order of the fields is V gene, J gene, clone size, CDR3 protein. Clone sizes are given selectively: once, few, many, or a class where the clone is expanded.

v_gene: TRBV7-9
j_gene: TRBJ2-2
abundance: many
CDR3aa: CASSSGELFF

v_gene: TRBV20-1
j_gene: TRBJ1-2
abundance: many
CDR3aa: CSALPLGPNYGYTF

v_gene: TRBV5-3
j_gene: TRBJ2-4
abundance: .
CDR3aa: CARSSSGQRAKNIQYF

v_gene: TRBV12-3/TRBV12-4
j_gene: TRBJ2-4
abundance: .
CDR3aa: CASAGQPLKNIQYF

v_gene: TRBV12-3/TRBV12-4
j_gene: TRBJ2-4
abundance: many
CDR3aa: CASRTLRGGKNIQYF

v_gene: TRBV2
j_gene: TRBJ1-4
abundance: many
CDR3aa: CASRERGKLFF

v_gene: TRBV4-1
j_gene: TRBJ2-1
abundance: many
CDR3aa: CASSQEELAGVGSEQFF

v_gene: TRBV5-1
j_gene: TRBJ2-5
abundance: many
CDR3aa: CASRQGAKETQYF

v_gene: TRBV6-5
j_gene: TRBJ2-7
abundance: many
CDR3aa: CASRGIGQGSYEQYF

v_gene: TRBV12-3/TRBV12-4
j_gene: TRBJ1-2
abundance: many
CDR3aa: CASSLGQGRSNYGYTF

v_gene: TRBV6-2/TRBV6-3
j_gene: TRBJ2-1
abundance: many
CDR3aa: CASSRTSGHNEQFF

v_gene: TRBV12-3/TRBV12-4
j_gene: TRBJ2-2
abundance: few
CDR3aa: CASSPRWGVGQTGELFF

v_gene: TRBV7-6
j_gene: TRBJ2-1
abundance: many
CDR3aa: CASSLGLAAYNEQFF

v_gene: TRBV4-3
j_gene: TRBJ2-7
abundance: large
CDR3aa: CASSQGWGTFYEQYF

v_gene: TRBV6-5
j_gene: TRBJ2-1
abundance: many
CDR3aa: CASSFRTVSNEQFF

v_gene: TRBV11-3
j_gene: TRBJ2-2
abundance: many
CDR3aa: CASSLGVRRELFF

v_gene: TRBV12-3/TRBV12-4
j_gene: TRBJ2-3
abundance: few
CDR3aa: CASSPPERERTDTQYF

v_gene: TRBV12-3/TRBV12-4
j_gene: TRBJ1-5
abundance: many
CDR3aa: CASSQSTLWPQHF

v_gene: TRBV20-1
j_gene: TRBJ2-1
abundance: many
CDR3aa: CSAEPRTSGSYNEQFF

v_gene: TRBV6-5
j_gene: TRBJ1-1
abundance: many
CDR3aa: CASSYSGTGGMTEAFF

v_gene: TRBV12-3/TRBV12-4
j_gene: TRBJ2-3
abundance: few
CDR3aa: CASSLINVDTQYF

v_gene: TRBV5-6
j_gene: TRBJ2-5
abundance: many
CDR3aa: CASSLGGVKTQYF

v_gene: TRBV5-1
j_gene: TRBJ2-1
abundance: medium-sized
CDR3aa: CASSSLTRSDNEQFF

v_gene: TRBV30
j_gene: TRBJ1-1
abundance: many
CDR3aa: CAWSLKLNTEAFF

v_gene: TRBV7-9
j_gene: TRBJ1-5
abundance: many
CDR3aa: CASSFGFGQPQHF

v_gene: TRBV7-2
j_gene: TRBJ2-1
abundance: many
CDR3aa: CASSLGDSSSYNEQFF

v_gene: TRBV4-1
j_gene: TRBJ2-5
abundance: many
CDR3aa: CASSQDWAGQETQYF

v_gene: TRBV12-3/TRBV12-4
j_gene: TRBJ1-1
abundance: many
CDR3aa: CAIVRQGIRAEAFF

v_gene: TRBV7-2
j_gene: TRBJ2-4
abundance: many
CDR3aa: CASSLQALAKNIQYF

v_gene: TRBV29-1
j_gene: TRBJ1-1
abundance: many
CDR3aa: CSGGQGGTEAFF

v_gene: TRBV27
j_gene: TRBJ1-2
abundance: many
CDR3aa: CASSLLAAGDNYGYTF

v_gene: TRBV7-2
j_gene: TRBJ2-7
abundance: many
CDR3aa: CASSSPGGLREQYF

v_gene: TRBV5-1
j_gene: TRBJ2-2
abundance: many
CDR3aa: CASTPERLNTGELFF

v_gene: TRBV27
j_gene: TRBJ2-7
abundance: few
CDR3aa: CASRLKREGAYEQYF

v_gene: TRBV7-2
j_gene: TRBJ2-3
abundance: many
CDR3aa: CASSSGGLALTDTQYF

v_gene: TRBV4-2
j_gene: TRBJ2-5
abundance: many
CDR3aa: CASSPLRGAETQYF

v_gene: TRBV28
j_gene: TRBJ1-2
abundance: many
CDR3aa: CASRGTVRYTF

v_gene: TRBV7-2
j_gene: TRBJ2-5
abundance: many
CDR3aa: CASTSTLSMAQYF

v_gene: TRBV6-2/TRBV6-3
j_gene: TRBJ2-7
abundance: many
CDR3aa: CASRPSGGRINEQYF

v_gene: TRBV12-2
j_gene: TRBJ2-3
abundance: few
CDR3aa: CASRPRDFPCTDTQYF

v_gene: TRBV11-2
j_gene: TRBJ2-2
abundance: .
CDR3aa: CASGQGGTGELFF

v_gene: TRBV7-9
j_gene: TRBJ1-2
abundance: many
CDR3aa: CASSFFLYGYTF

v_gene: TRBV30
j_gene: TRBJ1-2
abundance: many
CDR3aa: CAWSVAQGIHGYTF

v_gene: TRBV12-3/TRBV12-4
j_gene: TRBJ2-1
abundance: .
CDR3aa: CASLISGRGNEQFF

v_gene: TRBV30
j_gene: TRBJ1-1
abundance: .
CDR3aa: CAWNPWGTQNTEAFF

v_gene: TRBV24-1
j_gene: TRBJ2-2
abundance: many
CDR3aa: CATSGLTGELFF